This T cell receptor (beta chain) was identified during a study of blood T cell repertoires in COVID-19 (TCRdb year 2020). With respect to the entire study: Collaborator samples came from the United States, Italy and Spain and covered acute and convalescent phases of COVID-19. Where available, HLA class I and class II types were obtained from metadata supplied by the sample provider rather than from assay-based typing. Subjects who had been exposed to COVID-19, were actively infected with it, or had recovered from it provided the deeply sampled blood TCRbeta repertoires that made up the dataset. The samples were drawn from two sources: the first 160 participants of the ongoing ImmuneRACE study, and 1,200 or so subjects contributed by 6 global collaborators. A de-identified subject ID, COVID-19 status, age in years and sex were almost always included in the sample metadata. The repertoires were released in a freely available public database intended as a resource for research on the immune response to SARS-CoV-2. The prospective study material was composed of cDNA or gDNA derived from T cells, B-cell-depleted T cells, or PBMCs.

Study-level results and caveats: Clinical and demographic metadata were provided uncurated, with the amount varying by source and participant.

The CDR3 holds 13 amino acids from the cysteine to the phenylalanine. Of all the DNA, just the CDR3 is kept, 39 bases in frame from base 1. The germline ends are 13 bases apart after V is trimmed by 6 bases and J by 7 bases. Reading the germline V gene gives CDR1 SNHLY and CDR2 FYNNEI. Participants in the prospective study were aged roughly 18 to 95 years, lived in over 20 United States geographic areas, and enrolled through a virtual design. In the prospective study, cohorts were assigned on the basis of participant-reported clinical history obtained from a screening survey and a study questionnaire. A participant counted as exposed if, within 2 weeks of entering the study, that participant had been in contact with someone who had a PCR-confirmed or clinician-diagnosed COVID-19 case. In the prospective study, mobile phlebotomists collected whole blood, serum and a nasopharyngeal or oropharyngeal swab from each participant. Over a 2-month period, participants in the prospective study had the option of providing additional blood draws and questionnaires. Prospective study blood samples were shipped either frozen or at room temperature before DNA extraction.

In the case of this clone: The antigen this receptor binds is unknown. No much larger clone is present one base from it, and per-base qualities are unavailable.

The immunoSEQ Assay, a bias-controlled multiplex PCR, was used to amplify TCRbeta CDR3 regions from genomic DNA. The authors' pipeline ran thus. The number of nucleated cells in each sample was estimated from the amplification of reference gene primers within the assay. To quantify the absolute abundance of each unique TCRbeta CDR3 rearrangement, sequence reads were collapsed and filtered. Productive Simpson clonality was computed per sample as the square root of Simpson's diversity index over productive rearrangements. Imported from immuneACCESS, the table was reduced by TCRdb to in-frame sequences with V and J called. These copies leave out some clones; in studies compared against another copy, an unresolved V gene accounts for under half, and the cause of the remainder is not known. D and trimming come from the DNA, and the V and J calls and clone size come from that table. This sample is represented by 180,000 or so clones; approximately 80% of them were singletons. About 15% of the sample belongs to the ten largest clones.

Sequenced sample: PBMCs or T cells enriched from blood (not recorded which). This clonotype originated in a man aged 55 to 70 who had been exposed to COVID-19. This chain joins TRBV2 to TRBJ1-5; the D gene is perhaps TRBD1, from 5 matching bases. CDR3 loop: CASSADRQQPQHF. In nucleotides, the sequence is TGTGCCAGCAGCGCTGACAGACAACAGCCCCAGCATTTT.